Listed here are 3 T cell receptor beta chains from one sample, sequenced in a study of cytomegalovirus exposure and HLA in healthy donors. The PCR had 60 Vbeta and 13 Jbeta primers. Sequencing used immunoSEQ multiplex PCR; TCRdb keeps in-frame clones, though not all of them. The data contain 50,000 or so clones, over 75% of them singletons. Specimen: PBMCs. All receptors come from a boy between 5 and 17 years old in good health and CMV-seropositive.

The chain joins TRBV7-2 to TRBJ2-2; D is ambiguous. V lost 3 bases, J lost 5 bases, and 16 bases lay in between. The CDR3 is made up of 16 amino acids. Per germline, CDR1 SGHTA and CDR2 FQGNSA. CDR3 coding DNA: TGTGCCAGCAGCTTTCTCCCCTCTGTGAGGACCGGGGAGCTGTTTTTT. The encoded protein is CASSFLPSVRTGELFF.

A word on this clone: The junction departs from the called germline gene at one end, perhaps through a read error. This chain connects TRBV7-7 to TRBJ2-1; D might be TRBD2 (6 bases). Germline assignment: CDR1 SSHAT and CDR2 FNYEAQ (reference sequence). This CDR3 is 14 amino acids long. This CDR3 is CASSLGGTRDEQFF. Here the CDR3 DNA reads TGTGCTAGCAGCTTGGGCGGGACCAGGGATGAGCAGTTCTTC.

The chain has TRBV10-3 and TRBJ2-3; D gene unclear. Germline V gives CDR1 ENHRY, CDR2 SYGVKD. Trimming pared 0 bases from V and 2 bases from J, leaving 9 bases between. The CDR3 has 15 residues. CDR3 in amino acids: CAISESETLTDTQYF. The CDR3, as DNA: TGTGCCATCAGTGAGTCCGAGACACTCACAGATACGCAGTATTTT.